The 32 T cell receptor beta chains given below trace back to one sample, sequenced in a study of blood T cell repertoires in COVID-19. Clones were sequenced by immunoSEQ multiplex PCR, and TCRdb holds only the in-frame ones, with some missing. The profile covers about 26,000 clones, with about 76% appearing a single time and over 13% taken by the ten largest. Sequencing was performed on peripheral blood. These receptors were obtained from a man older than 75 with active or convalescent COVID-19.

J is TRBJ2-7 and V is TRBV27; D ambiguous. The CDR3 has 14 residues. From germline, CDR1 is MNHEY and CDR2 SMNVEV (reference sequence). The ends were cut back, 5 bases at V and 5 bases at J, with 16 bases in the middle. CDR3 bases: TGTGCCAGCAGTGATGGGCAATTATTAAACGAGCAGTACTTC. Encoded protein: CASSDGQLLNEQYF.

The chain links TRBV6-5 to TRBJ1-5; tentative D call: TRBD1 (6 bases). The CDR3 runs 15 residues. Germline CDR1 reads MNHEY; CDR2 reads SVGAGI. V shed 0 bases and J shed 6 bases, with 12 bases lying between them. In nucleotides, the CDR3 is TGTGCCAGCAGTTACTCGATCGGACAGCTTCAGCCCCAGCATTTT. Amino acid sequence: CASSYSIGQLQPQHF.

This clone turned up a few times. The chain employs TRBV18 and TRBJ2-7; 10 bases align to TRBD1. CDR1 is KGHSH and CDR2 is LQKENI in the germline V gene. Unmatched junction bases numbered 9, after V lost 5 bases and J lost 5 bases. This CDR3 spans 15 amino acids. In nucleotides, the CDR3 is TGTGCCAGCTCATTCCCGGGACAGGGGCACCACGAGCAGTACTTC. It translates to CASSFPGQGHHEQYF.

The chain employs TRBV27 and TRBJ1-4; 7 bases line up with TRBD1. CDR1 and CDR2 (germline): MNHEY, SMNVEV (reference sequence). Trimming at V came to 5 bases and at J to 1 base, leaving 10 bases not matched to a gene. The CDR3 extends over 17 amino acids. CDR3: CASSRTGEGRTNEKLFF. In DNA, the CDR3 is TGTGCCAGCAGTCGGACAGGAGAGGGGAGAACTAATGAAAAACTGTTTTTT. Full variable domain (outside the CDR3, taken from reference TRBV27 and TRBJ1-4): EAQVTQNPRYLITVTGKKLTVTCSQNMNHEYMSWYRQDPGLGLRQIYYSMNVEVTDKGDVPEGYKVSRKEKRNFPLILESPSPNQTSLYFCASSRTGEGRTNEKLFFGSGTQLSVL.

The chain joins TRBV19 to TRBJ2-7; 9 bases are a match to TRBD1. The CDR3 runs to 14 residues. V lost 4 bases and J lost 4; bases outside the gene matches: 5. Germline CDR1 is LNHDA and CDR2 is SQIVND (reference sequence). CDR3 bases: TGTGCCAGTAGTAATAAGGGACAGGGTTACGAGCAGTACTTC. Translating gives CASSNKGQGYEQYF.

Written as DNA, the CDR3 is TGTGCCAGCAGCTTGGGCAGACTCGGGAACTATGGCTACACCTTC. This sequence encodes CASSLGRLGNYGYTF. The chain has TRBV5-8 and TRBJ1-2; no reliable D call. The V gene lost 0 bases and the J gene lost 2 bases, with 11 bases spanning the gap. The CDR3 is 15 residues long. The germline V gene encodes CDR1 SGHTS and CDR2 YDEGEE. Full variable domain (missing parts from reference TRBV5-8 and TRBJ1-2): EAGVTQSPTHLIKTRGQQATLRCSPISGHTSVYWYQQALGLGLQFLLWYDEGEERNRGNFPPRFSGRQFPNYSSELNVNALELEDSALYLCASSLGRLGNYGYTFGSGTRLTVV.

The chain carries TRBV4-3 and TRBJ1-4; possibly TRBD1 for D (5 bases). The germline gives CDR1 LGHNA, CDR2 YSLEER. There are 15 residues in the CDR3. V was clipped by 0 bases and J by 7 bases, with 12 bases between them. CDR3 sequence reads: CASSQEGGDGEKLFF. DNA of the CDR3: TGCGCCAGCAGCCAAGAGGGAGGGGACGGTGAAAAACTGTTTTTT.

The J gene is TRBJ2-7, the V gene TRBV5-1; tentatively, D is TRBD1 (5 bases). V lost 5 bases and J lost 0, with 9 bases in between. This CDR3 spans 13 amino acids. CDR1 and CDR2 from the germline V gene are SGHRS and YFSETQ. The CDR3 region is CASSSDISYEQYF. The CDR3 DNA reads TGCGCCAGCAGTTCGGACATCTCCTACGAGCAGTACTTC.

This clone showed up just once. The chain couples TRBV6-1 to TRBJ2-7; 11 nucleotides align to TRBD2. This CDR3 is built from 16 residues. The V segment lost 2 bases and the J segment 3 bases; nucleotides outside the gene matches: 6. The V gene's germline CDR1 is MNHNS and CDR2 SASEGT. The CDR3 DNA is TGTGCCAGCAGTGAATCCCCTAGCGGGGGGCGCTACGAGCAGTACTTC. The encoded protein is CASSESPSGGRYEQYF.

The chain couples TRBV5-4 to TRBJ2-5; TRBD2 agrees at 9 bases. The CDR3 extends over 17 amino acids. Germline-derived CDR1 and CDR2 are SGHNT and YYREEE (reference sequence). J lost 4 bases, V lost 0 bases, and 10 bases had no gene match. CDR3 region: CASSLDGGGRAGETQYF. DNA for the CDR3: TGTGCCAGCAGCTTGGACGGAGGCGGGAGGGCCGGAGAGACCCAGTACTTC.

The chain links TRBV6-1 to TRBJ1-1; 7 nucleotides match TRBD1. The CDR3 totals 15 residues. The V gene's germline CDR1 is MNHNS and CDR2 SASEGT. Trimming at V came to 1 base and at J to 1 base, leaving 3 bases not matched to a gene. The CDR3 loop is CASSEEAGGNTEAFF. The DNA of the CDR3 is TGTGCCAGCAGTGAAGAGGCAGGGGGGAACACTGAAGCTTTCTTT.

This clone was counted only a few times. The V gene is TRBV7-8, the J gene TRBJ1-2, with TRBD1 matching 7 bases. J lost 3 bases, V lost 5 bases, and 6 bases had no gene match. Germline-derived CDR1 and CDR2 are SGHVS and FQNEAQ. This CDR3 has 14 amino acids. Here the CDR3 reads CASSQQGQYYGYTF. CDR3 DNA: TGTGCCAGCAGCCAACAGGGACAGTACTATGGCTACACCTTC.

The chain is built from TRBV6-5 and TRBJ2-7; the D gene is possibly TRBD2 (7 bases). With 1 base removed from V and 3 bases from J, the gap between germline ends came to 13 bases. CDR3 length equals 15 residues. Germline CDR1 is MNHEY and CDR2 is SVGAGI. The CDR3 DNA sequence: TGTGCCAGCAGTTACTGGCGGGGGCCTTACTACGAGCAGTACTTC. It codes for CASSYWRGPYYEQYF.

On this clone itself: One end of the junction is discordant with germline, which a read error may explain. This chain's CDR3 is CASSPQGARDTQYF. The CDR3 bases are TGTGCCAGCTCGCCACAGGGGGCGCGAGATACGCAGTATTTT. The chain employs TRBV18 and TRBJ2-3; TRBD1 matches 9 bases. The CDR3 totals 14 residues. Germline assignment: CDR1 KGHSH and CDR2 LQKENI.

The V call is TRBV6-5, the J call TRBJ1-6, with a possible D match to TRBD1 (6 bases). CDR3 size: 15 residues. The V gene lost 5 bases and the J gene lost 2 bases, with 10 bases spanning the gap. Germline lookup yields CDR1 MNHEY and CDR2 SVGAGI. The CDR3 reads CASSNTGTYNSPLHF. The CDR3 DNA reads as TGTGCCAGCAGTAATACAGGGACCTATAATTCACCCCTCCACTTT.

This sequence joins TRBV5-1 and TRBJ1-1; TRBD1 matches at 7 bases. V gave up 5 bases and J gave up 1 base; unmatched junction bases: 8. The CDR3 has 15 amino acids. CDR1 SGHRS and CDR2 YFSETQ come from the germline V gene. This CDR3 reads CASRLTGDPNTEAFF. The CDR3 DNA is TGCGCCAGCAGACTTACAGGGGACCCGAACACTGAAGCTTTCTTT.

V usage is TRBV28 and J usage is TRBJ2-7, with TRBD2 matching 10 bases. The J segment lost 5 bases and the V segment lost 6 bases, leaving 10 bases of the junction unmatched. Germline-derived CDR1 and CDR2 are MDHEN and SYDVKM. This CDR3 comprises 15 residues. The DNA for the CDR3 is TGTGCCAGCAGCTTGCCTAGCGGGAGAAACAACGAGCAGTACTTC. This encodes CASSLPSGRNNEQYF.

The CDR3 coding sequence is TGTGCCAGCAGCCTCGGACTGGTAGAAAATTCACCCCTCCACTTT. It translates to CASSLGLVENSPLHF. The chain couples TRBV4-2 to TRBJ1-6; D not certain. This CDR3 region has 15 residues. The germline gives CDR1 LGHNA, CDR2 YNFKEQ. V was shortened by 4 bases and J by 7 bases, with 14 bases between the two germline ends.

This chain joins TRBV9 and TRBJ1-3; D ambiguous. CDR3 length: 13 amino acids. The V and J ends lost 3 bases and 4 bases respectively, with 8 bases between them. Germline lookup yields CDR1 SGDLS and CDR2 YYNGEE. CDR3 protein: CASSAQSGNTIYF. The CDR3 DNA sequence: TGTGCCAGCAGCGCCCAAAGCGGAAACACCATATATTTT.

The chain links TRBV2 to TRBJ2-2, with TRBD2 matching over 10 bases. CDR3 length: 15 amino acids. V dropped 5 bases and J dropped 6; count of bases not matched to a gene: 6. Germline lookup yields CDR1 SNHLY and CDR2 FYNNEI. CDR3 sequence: CASSYLAGEAGELFF. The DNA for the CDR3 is TGTGCCAGCAGTTATCTAGCGGGAGAGGCCGGGGAGCTGTTTTTT.

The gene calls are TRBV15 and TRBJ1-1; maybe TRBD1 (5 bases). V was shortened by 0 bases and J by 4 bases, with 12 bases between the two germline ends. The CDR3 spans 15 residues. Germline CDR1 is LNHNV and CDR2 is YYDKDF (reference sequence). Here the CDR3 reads CATSRDIAGGTEAFF. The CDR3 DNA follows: TGTGCCACCAGCAGAGACATAGCCGGGGGCACTGAAGCTTTCTTT.

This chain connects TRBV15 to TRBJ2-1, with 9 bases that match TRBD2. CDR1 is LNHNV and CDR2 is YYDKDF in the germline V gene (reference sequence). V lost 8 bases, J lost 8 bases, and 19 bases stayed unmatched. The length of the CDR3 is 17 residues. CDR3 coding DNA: TGTGCCACCGGGAACGGGGGACTAGCCGGGGCGAGGGATGAGCAGTTCTTC. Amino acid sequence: CATGNGGLAGARDEQFF.

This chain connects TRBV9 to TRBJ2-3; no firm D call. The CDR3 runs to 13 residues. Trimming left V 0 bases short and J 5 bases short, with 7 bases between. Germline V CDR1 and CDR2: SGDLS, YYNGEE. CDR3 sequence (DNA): TGTGCCAGCAGCGTAGGAAGAGAAGATACGCAGTATTTT. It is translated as CASSVGREDTQYF.

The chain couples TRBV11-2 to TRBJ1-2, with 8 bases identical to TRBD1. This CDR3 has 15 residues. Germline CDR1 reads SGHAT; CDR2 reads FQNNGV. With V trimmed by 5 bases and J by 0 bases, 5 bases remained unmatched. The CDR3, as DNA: TGTGCCAGCAGCCCTGACAGGGGTGCTAACTATGGCTACACCTTC. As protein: CASSPDRGANYGYTF.

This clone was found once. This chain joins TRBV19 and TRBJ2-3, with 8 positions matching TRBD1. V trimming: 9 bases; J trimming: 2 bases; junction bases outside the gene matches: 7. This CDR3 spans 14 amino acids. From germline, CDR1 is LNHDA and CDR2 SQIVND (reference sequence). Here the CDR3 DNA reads TGTGCCAGGAGGGACAGGCCCTTCACAGATACGCAGTATTTT. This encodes CARRDRPFTDTQYF.

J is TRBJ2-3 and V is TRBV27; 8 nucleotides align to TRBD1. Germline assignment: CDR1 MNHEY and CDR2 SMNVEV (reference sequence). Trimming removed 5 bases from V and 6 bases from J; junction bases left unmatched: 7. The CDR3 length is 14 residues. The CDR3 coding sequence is TGTGCCAGCAGTAGCGACAGGGGCGCGGATACGCAGTATTTT. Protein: CASSSDRGADTQYF.

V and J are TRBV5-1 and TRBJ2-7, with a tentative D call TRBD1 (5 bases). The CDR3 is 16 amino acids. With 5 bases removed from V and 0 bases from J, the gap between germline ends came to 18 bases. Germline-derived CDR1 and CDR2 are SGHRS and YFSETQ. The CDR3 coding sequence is TGCGCCAGCAGTGCGAGAGACAGTCTTCTCTCCTACGAGCAGTACTTC. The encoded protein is CASSARDSLLSYEQYF.

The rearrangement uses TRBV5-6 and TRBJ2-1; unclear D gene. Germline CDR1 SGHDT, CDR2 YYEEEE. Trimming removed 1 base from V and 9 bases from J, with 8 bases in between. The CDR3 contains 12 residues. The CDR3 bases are TGTGCCAGCAGCTTGAAGTTCGGTGAGCAGTTCTTC. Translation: CASSLKFGEQFF.

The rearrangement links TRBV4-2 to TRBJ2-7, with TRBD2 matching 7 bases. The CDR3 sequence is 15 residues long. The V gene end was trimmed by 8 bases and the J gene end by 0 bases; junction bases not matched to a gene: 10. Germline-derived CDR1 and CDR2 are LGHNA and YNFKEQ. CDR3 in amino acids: CASSSGTTISYEQYF. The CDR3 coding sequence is TGTGCCAGCTCTTCCGGGACTACAATCTCCTACGAGCAGTACTTC.

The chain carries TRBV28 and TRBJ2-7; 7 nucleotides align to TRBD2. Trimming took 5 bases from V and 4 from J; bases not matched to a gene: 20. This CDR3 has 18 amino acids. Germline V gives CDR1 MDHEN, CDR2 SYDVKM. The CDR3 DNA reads TGTGCCAGCAGTCTAGGGGTTGGGCCAGGACTAGGCAGATACGAGCAGTACTTC. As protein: CASSLGVGPGLGRYEQYF. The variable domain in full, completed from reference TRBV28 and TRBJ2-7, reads DVKVTQSSRYLVKRTGEKVFLECVQDMDHENMFWYRQDPGLGLRLIYFSYDVKMKEKGDIPEGYSVSREKKERFSLILESASTNQTSMYLCASSLGVGPGLGRYEQYFGPGTRLTVT.

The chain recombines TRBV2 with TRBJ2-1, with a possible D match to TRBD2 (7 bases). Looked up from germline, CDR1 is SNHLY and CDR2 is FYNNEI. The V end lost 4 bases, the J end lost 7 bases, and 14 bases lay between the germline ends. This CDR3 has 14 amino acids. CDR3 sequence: CASSGGGGWNEQFF. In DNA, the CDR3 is TGTGCCAGCAGTGGGGGAGGGGGGTGGAATGAGCAGTTCTTC.

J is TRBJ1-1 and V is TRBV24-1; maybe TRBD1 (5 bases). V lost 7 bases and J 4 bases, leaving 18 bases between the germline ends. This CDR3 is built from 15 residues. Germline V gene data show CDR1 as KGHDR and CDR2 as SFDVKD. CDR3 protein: CATSRGSPGSTEAFF. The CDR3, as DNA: TGTGCCACCAGCCGGGGGTCACCAGGATCCACTGAAGCTTTCTTT.